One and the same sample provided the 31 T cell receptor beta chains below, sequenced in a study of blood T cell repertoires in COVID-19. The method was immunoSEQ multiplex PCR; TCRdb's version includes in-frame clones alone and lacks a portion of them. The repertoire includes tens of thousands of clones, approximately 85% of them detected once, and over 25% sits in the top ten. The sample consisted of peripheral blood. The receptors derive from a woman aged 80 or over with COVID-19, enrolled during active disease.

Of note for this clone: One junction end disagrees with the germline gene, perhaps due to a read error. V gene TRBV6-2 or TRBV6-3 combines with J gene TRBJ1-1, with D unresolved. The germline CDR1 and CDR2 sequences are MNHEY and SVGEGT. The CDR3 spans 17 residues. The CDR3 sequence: CASSHSRGRTSNTEAFF. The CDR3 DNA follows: TGTGCCAGCAGTCACTCCCGAGGGCGGACGTCGAACACTGAAGCTTTCTTT.

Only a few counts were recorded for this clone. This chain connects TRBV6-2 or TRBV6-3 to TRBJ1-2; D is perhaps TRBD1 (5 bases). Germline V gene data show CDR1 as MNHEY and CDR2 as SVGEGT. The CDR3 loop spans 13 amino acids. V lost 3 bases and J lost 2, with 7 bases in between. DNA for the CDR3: TGTGCCAGCAGTTATCACAGGAACTATGGCTACACCTTC. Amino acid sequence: CASSYHRNYGYTF.

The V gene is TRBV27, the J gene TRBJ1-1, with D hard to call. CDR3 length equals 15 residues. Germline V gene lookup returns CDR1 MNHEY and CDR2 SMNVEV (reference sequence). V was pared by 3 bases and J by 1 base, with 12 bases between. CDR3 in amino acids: CASSFPAVKNTEAFF. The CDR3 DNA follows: TGTGCCAGCAGTTTCCCGGCGGTTAAGAACACTGAAGCTTTCTTT.

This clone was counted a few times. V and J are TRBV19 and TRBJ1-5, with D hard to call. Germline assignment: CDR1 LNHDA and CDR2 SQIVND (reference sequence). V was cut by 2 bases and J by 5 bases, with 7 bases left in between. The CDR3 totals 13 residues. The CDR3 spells CASSIMRHQPQHF. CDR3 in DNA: TGTGCCAGTAGTATAATGCGGCATCAGCCCCAGCATTTT. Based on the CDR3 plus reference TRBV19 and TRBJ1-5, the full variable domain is DGGITQSPKYLFRKEGQNVTLSCEQNLNHDAMYWYRQDPGQGLRLIYYSQIVNDFQKGDIAEGYSVSREKKESFPLTVTSAQKNPTAFYLCASSIMRHQPQHFGDGTRLSIL.

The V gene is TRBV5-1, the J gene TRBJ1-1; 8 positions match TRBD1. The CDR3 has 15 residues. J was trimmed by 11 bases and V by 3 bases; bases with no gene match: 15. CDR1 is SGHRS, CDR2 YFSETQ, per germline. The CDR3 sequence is CASSSGTGAQGGAFF. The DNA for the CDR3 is TGCGCCAGCAGCTCCGGGACAGGCGCACAGGGGGGTGCTTTCTTT.

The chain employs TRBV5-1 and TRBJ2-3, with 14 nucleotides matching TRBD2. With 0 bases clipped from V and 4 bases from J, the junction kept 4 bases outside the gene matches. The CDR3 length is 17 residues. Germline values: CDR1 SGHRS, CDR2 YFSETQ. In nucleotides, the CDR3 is TGCGCCAGCAGCTTGGGACTAGCGGGAGGGTGGCCAGATACGCAGTATTTT. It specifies CASSLGLAGGWPDTQYF.

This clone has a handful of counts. The CDR3 coding sequence is TGCAGCGTTCCAGAGGGAGGGGGGGTAACGACTGAAGCTTTCTTT. Its translation is CSVPEGGGVTTEAFF. The chain has TRBV29-1 and TRBJ1-1, with D perhaps matching TRBD1 (6 bases). CDR3 length: 15 amino acids. Germline-derived CDR1 and CDR2 are SQVTM and ANQGSEA. Trimming shortened V by 5 bases and J by 5 bases, and 21 bases separated the two germline ends.

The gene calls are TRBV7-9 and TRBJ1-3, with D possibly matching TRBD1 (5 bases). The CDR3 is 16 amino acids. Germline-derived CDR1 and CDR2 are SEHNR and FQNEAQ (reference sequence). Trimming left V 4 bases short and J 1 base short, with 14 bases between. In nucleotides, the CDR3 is TGTGCCAGCAGCTCTCCACCTACAGGATCTGGAAACACCATATATTTT. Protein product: CASSSPPTGSGNTIYF. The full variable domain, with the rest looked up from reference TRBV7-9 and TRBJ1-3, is DTGVSQNPRHKITKRGQNVTFRCDPISEHNRLYWYRQTLGQGPEFLTYFQNEAQLEKSRLLSDRFSAERPKGSFSTLEIQRTEQGDSAMYLCASSSPPTGSGNTIYFGEGSWLTVV.

DNA for the CDR3: TGTGCCAGCACGCCCGGGAACAGGGGTTCGACAGATACGCAGTATTTT. Amino acid sequence: CASTPGNRGSTDTQYF. This sequence joins TRBV25-1 and TRBJ2-3, with 7 bases matching TRBD1. CDR1 MGHDK and CDR2 SYGVNS come from the germline V gene. The CDR3 loop spans 16 amino acids. After removal of 7 bases from V and 3 bases from J, the junction contained 13 bases not matched to a gene.

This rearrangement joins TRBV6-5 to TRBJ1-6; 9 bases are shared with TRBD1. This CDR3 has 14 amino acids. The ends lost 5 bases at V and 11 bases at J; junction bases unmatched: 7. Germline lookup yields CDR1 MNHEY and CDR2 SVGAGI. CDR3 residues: CASSHRDREAPLHF. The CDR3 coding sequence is TGTGCCAGCAGTCACCGGGACAGGGAGGCACCCCTCCACTTT.

CDR3 bases: TGTGCCAGCAGCCCAGGAGGGACGGACACCGGGGAGCTGTTTTTT. Residues: CASSPGGTDTGELFF. The chain has TRBV9 and TRBJ2-2; D might be TRBD2 (6 bases). The V gene's germline CDR1 is SGDLS and CDR2 YYNGEE. The CDR3 runs 15 residues. V was pared by 4 bases and J by 3 bases, with 13 bases between.

This CDR3 reads CASSFHNRDSYGYTF. CDR3 DNA sequence: TGTGCCAGCAGCTTCCACAATAGGGACAGCTATGGCTACACCTTC. The rearrangement uses TRBV7-8 and TRBJ1-2; 7 nucleotides align to TRBD1. The length of the CDR3 is 15 residues. Germline-derived CDR1 and CDR2 are SGHVS and FQNEAQ. Germline trimming cut 3 bases from V and 4 bases from J; bases unmatched to any gene: 8.

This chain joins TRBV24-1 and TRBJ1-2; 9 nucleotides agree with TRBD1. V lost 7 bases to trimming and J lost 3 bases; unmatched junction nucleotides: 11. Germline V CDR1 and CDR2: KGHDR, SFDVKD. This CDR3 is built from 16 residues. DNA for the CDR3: TGTGCCACCAGCCAGTTTACAGGGGGCGACGACTATGGCTACACCTTC. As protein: CATSQFTGGDDYGYTF.

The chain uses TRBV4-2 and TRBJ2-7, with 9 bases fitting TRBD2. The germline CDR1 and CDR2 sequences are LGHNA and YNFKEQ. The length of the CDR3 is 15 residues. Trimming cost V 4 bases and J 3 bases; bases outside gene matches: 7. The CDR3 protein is CASSPVRGGHYEQYF. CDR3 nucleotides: TGTGCCAGCAGCCCTGTGCGGGGGGGCCACTACGAGCAGTACTTC.

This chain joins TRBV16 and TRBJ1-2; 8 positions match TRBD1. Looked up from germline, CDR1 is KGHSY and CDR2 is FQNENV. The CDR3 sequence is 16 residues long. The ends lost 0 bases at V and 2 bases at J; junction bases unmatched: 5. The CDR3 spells CASSQSNRGSNYGYTF. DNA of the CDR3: TGTGCCAGCAGCCAATCGAACAGGGGGTCCAACTATGGCTACACCTTC.

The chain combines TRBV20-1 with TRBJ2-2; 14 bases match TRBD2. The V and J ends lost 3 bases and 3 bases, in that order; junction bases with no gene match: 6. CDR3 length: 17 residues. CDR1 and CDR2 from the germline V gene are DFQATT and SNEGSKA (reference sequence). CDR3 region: CSASATSGGAYTGELFF. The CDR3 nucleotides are TGCAGTGCTAGTGCGACTAGCGGGGGGGCCTACACCGGGGAGCTGTTTTTT.

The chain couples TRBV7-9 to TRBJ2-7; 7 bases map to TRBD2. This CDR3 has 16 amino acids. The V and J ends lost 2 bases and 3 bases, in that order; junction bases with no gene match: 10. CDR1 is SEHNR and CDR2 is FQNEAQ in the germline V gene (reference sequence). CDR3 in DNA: TGTGCCAGCAGCTTAAGCTGGGCTAGCGGTCGCTACGAGCAGTACTTC. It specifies CASSLSWASGRYEQYF.

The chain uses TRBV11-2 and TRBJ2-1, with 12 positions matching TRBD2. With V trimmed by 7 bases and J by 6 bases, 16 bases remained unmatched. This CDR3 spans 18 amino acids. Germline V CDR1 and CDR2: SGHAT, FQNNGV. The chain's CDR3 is CASTDPGLAGRRANEQFF. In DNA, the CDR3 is TGTGCCAGCACCGACCCGGGACTAGCGGGCCGGCGGGCCAATGAGCAGTTCTTC.

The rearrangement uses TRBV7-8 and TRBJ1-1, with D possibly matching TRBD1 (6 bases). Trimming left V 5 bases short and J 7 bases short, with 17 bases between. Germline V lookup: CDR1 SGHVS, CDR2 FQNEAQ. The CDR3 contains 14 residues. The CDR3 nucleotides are TGTGCCAGCAGCCCCCGGGACACACGCGGTGAAGCTTTCTTT. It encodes CASSPRDTRGEAFF.

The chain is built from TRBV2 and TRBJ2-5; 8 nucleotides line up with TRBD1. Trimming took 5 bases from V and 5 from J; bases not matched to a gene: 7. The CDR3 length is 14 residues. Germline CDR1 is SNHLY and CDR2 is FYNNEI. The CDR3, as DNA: TGTGCCAGCAGTTCTGACAGGGGATCGGAGACCCAGTACTTC. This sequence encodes CASSSDRGSETQYF. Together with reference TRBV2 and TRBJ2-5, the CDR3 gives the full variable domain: EPEVTQTPSHQVTQMGQEVILRCVPISNHLYFYWYRQILGQKVEFLVSFYNNEISEKSEIFDDQFSVERPDGSNFTLKIRSTKLEDSAMYFCASSSDRGSETQYFGPGTRLLVL.

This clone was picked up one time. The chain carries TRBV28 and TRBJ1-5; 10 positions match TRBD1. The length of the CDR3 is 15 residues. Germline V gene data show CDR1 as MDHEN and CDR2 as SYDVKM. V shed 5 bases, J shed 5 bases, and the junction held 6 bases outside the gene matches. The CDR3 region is CASSLVGQGYQPQHF. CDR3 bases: TGTGCCAGCAGTCTGGTGGGACAGGGGTATCAGCCCCAGCATTTT.

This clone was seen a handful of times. The CDR3 protein is CASSPWTSSTGELFF. CDR3 DNA: TGTGCCAGCAGCCCCTGGACTAGCTCCACCGGGGAGCTGTTTTTT. The chain is built from TRBV3-1 (or the pseudogene TRBV3-2) and TRBJ2-2, with 8 bases lining up with TRBD2. Germline trimming cut 4 bases from V and 4 bases from J; bases unmatched to any gene: 5. The CDR3 sequence is 15 residues long. The germline CDR1 and CDR2 sequences are LGHDT and YNNKEL (reference sequence).

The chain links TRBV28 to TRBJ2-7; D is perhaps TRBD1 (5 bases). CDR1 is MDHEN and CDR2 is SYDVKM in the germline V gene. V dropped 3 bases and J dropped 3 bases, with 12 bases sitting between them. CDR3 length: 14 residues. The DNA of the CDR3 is TGTGCCAGCAGTTTCAGGGTGGGCATCTACGAGCAGTACTTC. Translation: CASSFRVGIYEQYF.

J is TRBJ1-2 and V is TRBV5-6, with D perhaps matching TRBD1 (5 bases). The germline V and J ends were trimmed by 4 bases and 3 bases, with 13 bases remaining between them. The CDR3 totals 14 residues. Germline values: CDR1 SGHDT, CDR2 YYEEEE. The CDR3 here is CASSRPRGDYGYTF. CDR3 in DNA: TGTGCCAGCAGCCGTCCCCGGGGGGACTATGGCTACACCTTC. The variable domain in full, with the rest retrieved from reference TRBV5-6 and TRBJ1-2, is DAGVTQSPTHLIKTRGQQVTLRCSPKSGHDTVSWYQQALGQGPQFIFQYYEEEERQRGNFPDRFSGHQFPNYSSELNVNALLLGDSALYLCASSRPRGDYGYTFGSGTRLTVV.

DNA for the CDR3: TGTGCCAGCAGTTACTCATCGGGGAGGACTAATGAAAAACTGTTTTTT. Translation: CASSYSSGRTNEKLFF. V usage is TRBV6-5 and J usage is TRBJ1-4; no clear D gene. The germline V gene has CDR1 MNHEY and CDR2 SVGAGI. V dropped 0 bases and J dropped 2 bases, with 10 bases sitting between them. This CDR3 comprises 16 residues.

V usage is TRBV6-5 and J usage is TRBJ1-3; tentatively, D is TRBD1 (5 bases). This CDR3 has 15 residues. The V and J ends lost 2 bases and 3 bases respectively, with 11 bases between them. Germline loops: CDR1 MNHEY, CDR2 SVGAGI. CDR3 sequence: CASSYQQGYGNTIYF. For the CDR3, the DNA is TGTGCCAGCAGTTACCAGCAGGGTTATGGAAACACCATATATTTT.

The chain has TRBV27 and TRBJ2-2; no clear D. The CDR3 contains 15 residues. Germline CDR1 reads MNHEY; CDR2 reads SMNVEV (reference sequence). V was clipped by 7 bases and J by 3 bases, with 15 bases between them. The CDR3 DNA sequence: TGTGCCAGCACCCGAGGCAGTTCCGACACCGGGGAGCTGTTTTTT. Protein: CASTRGSSDTGELFF.

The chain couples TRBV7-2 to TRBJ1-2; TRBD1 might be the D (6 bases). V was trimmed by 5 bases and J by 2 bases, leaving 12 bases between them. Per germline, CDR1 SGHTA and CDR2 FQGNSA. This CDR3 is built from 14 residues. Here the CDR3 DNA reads TGTGCCAGCAGCCCATCTACAGGGAACTATGGCTACACCTTC. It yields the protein CASSPSTGNYGYTF.

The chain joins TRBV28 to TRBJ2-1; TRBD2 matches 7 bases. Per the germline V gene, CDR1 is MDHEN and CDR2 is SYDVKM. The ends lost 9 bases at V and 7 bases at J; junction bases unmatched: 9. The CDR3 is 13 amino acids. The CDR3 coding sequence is TGTGCCAGTGGGGGGACTATTGTAAATGAGCAGTTCTTC. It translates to CASGGTIVNEQFF.

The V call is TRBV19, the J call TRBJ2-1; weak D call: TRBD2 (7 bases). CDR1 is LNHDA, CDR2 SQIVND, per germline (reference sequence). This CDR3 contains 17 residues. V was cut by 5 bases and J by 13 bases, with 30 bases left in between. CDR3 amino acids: CASSPKGGGTAGFLQFF. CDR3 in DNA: TGTGCCAGTAGTCCGAAGGGGGGTGGAACAGCGGGATTCCTTCAGTTCTTC.

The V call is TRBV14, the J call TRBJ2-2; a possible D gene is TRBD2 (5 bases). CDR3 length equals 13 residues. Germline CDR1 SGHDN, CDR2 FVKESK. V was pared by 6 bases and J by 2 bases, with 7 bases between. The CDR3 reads CASSTRNTGELFF. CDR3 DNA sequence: TGTGCCAGCAGTACTAGAAACACCGGGGAGCTGTTTTTT.